The present TCR beta chain was sequenced within a study of T cell responses to AZD1222 COVID-19 vaccine. As for this clone: Its antigen is still unknown.

The CDR3 runs to 14 residues. From germline, CDR1 is MNHNY and CDR2 SVGAGI (reference sequence). The V gene lost 0 bases and the J gene lost 4 bases, with 9 bases spanning the gap. Study conclusions and caveats: Spike-wide coverage was observed for vaccine-associated CD4 TCRs, with dominant responses at 160-218 and 743-854.

TCRdb's table, derived via immunoSEQ multiplex PCR, lists solely in-frame clones and lacks some. The sample lists about 99,000 clones, 88% occurring once. The chain recombines TRBV6-6 with TRBJ1-2, with D perhaps matching TRBD1 (5 bases). Sample: peripheral blood, taken on day 0 of AZD1222 vaccination. The TCR was taken from an adult in good health. The CDR3 DNA is TGTGCCAGCAGTTACTCGCAGGGAACCTATGGCTACACCTTC. Translation: CASSYSQGTYGYTF.